This is a list of T cell receptor beta chains from one sample in a study of T cell changes during pregnancy in multiple sclerosis. Method: immunoSEQ multiplex PCR; TCRdb's copy keeps in-frame clones and lacks some. The table includes 65,000 to 80,000 clones, around nine tenths detected once. The material sequenced was CD4+ T cells from peripheral blood mononuclear cells, taken before pregnancy. The source of these receptors is a female donor with multiple sclerosis, enrolled in a pregnancy study. Each CDR3 is given with its conserved first and last residue. D genes are given only for firm matches. Size is stated for part of the rows, as once, few or many counts, or as a class when the clone is expanded.

d_gene: NA
v_gene: TRBV29-1
abundance: NA
j_gene: TRBJ1-1
CDR3nt: TGCAGCGCCGGGGGACGGCTGAACACTGAAGCTTTCTTT
CDR3aa: CSAGGRLNTEAFF

d_gene: NA
v_gene: TRBV30
abundance: NA
j_gene: TRBJ2-7
CDR3nt: TGTGCCTGGAGTGTAAGGACTGACTACGAGCAGTACTTC
CDR3aa: CAWSVRTDYEQYF

d_gene: NA
v_gene: TRBV9
abundance: NA
j_gene: TRBJ1-2
CDR3nt: TGTGCCAGCAGCGTAGATCCCAGGGACTATGGCTACACCTTC
CDR3aa: CASSVDPRDYGYTF

d_gene: TRBD1
v_gene: TRBV14
abundance: NA
j_gene: TRBJ2-6
CDR3nt: TGTGCCAGCAGCCAAGGACAGGGGAGGACTGGGGCCAACGTCCTGACTTTC
CDR3aa: CASSQGQGRTGANVLTF

d_gene: TRBD1
v_gene: TRBV10-3
abundance: NA
j_gene: TRBJ2-7
CDR3nt: TGTGCCATCAGTGATGGCAGGGGGACCCACGAGCAGTACTTC
CDR3aa: CAISDGRGTHEQYF

d_gene: TRBD2
v_gene: TRBV5-1
abundance: NA
j_gene: TRBJ2-1
CDR3nt: TGCGCCAGCAGCTCCCCGGGACTAGCGGGGGGTAGTAACTACAATGAGCAGTTCTTC
CDR3aa: CASSSPGLAGGSNYNEQFF

d_gene: NA
v_gene: TRBV9
abundance: NA
j_gene: TRBJ1-2
CDR3nt: TGTGCCAGCGGTAGGGCAGGGCGTAACTATGGCTACACCTTC
CDR3aa: CASGRAGRNYGYTF

d_gene: TRBD2
v_gene: TRBV7-2
abundance: NA
j_gene: TRBJ2-7
CDR3nt: TGTGCCAGCAGCTTAGCGTCTAGCGGGAGTACAAGAGACTACGAGCAGTACTTC
CDR3aa: CASSLASSGSTRDYEQYF

d_gene: TRBD2
v_gene: TRBV7-9
abundance: NA
j_gene: TRBJ2-5
CDR3nt: TGTGCCAGCAGAGGACTAGCGGGGGAGACCCAGTACTTC
CDR3aa: CASRGLAGETQYF

d_gene: TRBD1
v_gene: TRBV28
abundance: NA
j_gene: TRBJ2-1
CDR3nt: TGTGCCAGCAGTACCTCGGGACAGGGGGTCAATGAGCAGTTCTTC
CDR3aa: CASSTSGQGVNEQFF

d_gene: NA
v_gene: TRBV19
abundance: NA
j_gene: TRBJ1-1
CDR3nt: TGTGCCAGTAGTCTACAGGTATCCACTGAAGCTTTCTTT
CDR3aa: CASSLQVSTEAFF

d_gene: NA
v_gene: TRBV6-5
abundance: NA
j_gene: TRBJ2-1
CDR3nt: TGTGCCAGCAGCCCCCGGAGGGTAGACTACAATGAGCAGTTCTTC
CDR3aa: CASSPRRVDYNEQFF

d_gene: NA
v_gene: TRBV5-8
abundance: once
j_gene: TRBJ2-6
CDR3nt: TGTGCCAGCAGCCGCTTCCGGGGTACTGGGGCCAACGTCCTGACTTTC
CDR3aa: CASSRFRGTGANVLTF

d_gene: TRBD1
v_gene: TRBV4-1
abundance: NA
j_gene: TRBJ2-3
CDR3nt: TGCGCCAGCAGCCAAGAGGGAACAGGGGGGCGAGGGGGTACGCAGTATTTT
CDR3aa: CASSQEGTGGRGGTQYF

d_gene: NA
v_gene: TRBV11-1
abundance: NA
j_gene: TRBJ2-2
CDR3nt: TGTGCCAGCAGCTTAGGTTGGCAGGGGAACACCGGGGAGCTGTTTTTT
CDR3aa: CASSLGWQGNTGELFF

d_gene: TRBD1
v_gene: TRBV11-2
abundance: NA
j_gene: TRBJ1-6
CDR3nt: TGTGCCAGCAGCTTAGTCGGGACAGCCTATAATTCACCCCTCCACTTT
CDR3aa: CASSLVGTAYNSPLHF

d_gene: NA
v_gene: TRBV2
abundance: NA
j_gene: TRBJ2-6
CDR3nt: TGTGCCAGCAGTGACGGAGGGGTGGGGGCCAACGTCCTGACTTTC
CDR3aa: CASSDGGVGANVLTF

d_gene: NA
v_gene: TRBV5-5
abundance: NA
j_gene: TRBJ2-1
CDR3nt: TGTGCCAGCAGCTTGGGACTAGGTCCCTACAATGAGCAGTTCTTC
CDR3aa: CASSLGLGPYNEQFF

d_gene: NA
v_gene: TRBV30
abundance: NA
j_gene: TRBJ2-5
CDR3nt: TGTGCCTGGACAGGAGGGAGGGAGACCCAGTACTTC
CDR3aa: CAWTGGRETQYF

d_gene: NA
v_gene: TRBV5-1
abundance: NA
j_gene: TRBJ1-5
CDR3nt: TGCGCCAGCAGCTTGAGTGGGGGGCGGGAGCAGCCCCAGCATTTT
CDR3aa: CASSLSGGREQPQHF

d_gene: NA
v_gene: TRBV19
abundance: NA
j_gene: TRBJ1-2
CDR3nt: TGTGCCAGTAGTATAGGCAGGGACTATGGCTACACCTTC
CDR3aa: CASSIGRDYGYTF

d_gene: TRBD1
v_gene: TRBV5-1
abundance: NA
j_gene: TRBJ2-7
CDR3nt: TGCGCCAGCAGCCAATGGACAGGGAGTATCGACGAGCAGTACTTC
CDR3aa: CASSQWTGSIDEQYF

d_gene: TRBD2
v_gene: TRBV2
abundance: NA
j_gene: TRBJ2-1
CDR3nt: TGTGCCAGCAGCCCCGGACTAGCGGGTTACTACAATGAGCAGTTCTTC
CDR3aa: CASSPGLAGYYNEQFF

d_gene: NA
v_gene: TRBV9
abundance: NA
j_gene: TRBJ1-5
CDR3nt: TGTGCCAGCAGCGCAGGGGTGAGCAATCAGCCCCAGCATTTT
CDR3aa: CASSAGVSNQPQHF

d_gene: NA
v_gene: TRBV18
abundance: once
j_gene: TRBJ1-4
CDR3nt: TGTGCCAGCTCACGGGGACTTGGGGACGAAAAACTGTTTTTT
CDR3aa: CASSRGLGDEKLFF

d_gene: NA
v_gene: TRBV5-1
abundance: NA
j_gene: TRBJ2-1
CDR3nt: TGCGCCAGCAGCTCAAGCGGTAGCTCCTACAATGAGCAGTTCTTC
CDR3aa: CASSSSGSSYNEQFF

d_gene: NA
v_gene: TRBV6-6
abundance: NA
j_gene: TRBJ1-6
CDR3nt: TGTGCCAGCAGTAAACCCCCCGCAGGGAGGAATTCACCCCTCCACTTT
CDR3aa: CASSKPPAGRNSPLHF

d_gene: TRBD1
v_gene: TRBV18
abundance: NA
j_gene: TRBJ1-5
CDR3nt: TGTGCCAGCTCACTCTTCAGACAGGGCTCTAGCAATCAGCCCCAGCATTTT
CDR3aa: CASSLFRQGSSNQPQHF

d_gene: TRBD2
v_gene: TRBV28
abundance: NA
j_gene: TRBJ2-2
CDR3nt: TGTGCCAGCAGTCCCTTGGGGGGGACTAGGGACGCCGGGGAGCTGTTTTTT
CDR3aa: CASSPLGGTRDAGELFF